The 23 T cell receptor beta chains below all came from one sample that was sequenced in a study of metastatic and nonmetastatic thyroid tumors. TCRdb re-analyzed the PCR reads through MiXCR. Of 30,000 to 35,000 clones in the sample, about 32% were seen once. Thyroid surgery was preceded by no treatment in any patient. Sequencing input: blood. The receptors here all came from a female donor with papillary thyroid cancer or a benign thyroid nodule (not recorded which). Some clones in this sample may be carry-over from other donors' samples.

This clone appeared many times. The CDR3 spells CASSKVGDEQYF. Here the CDR3 DNA reads TGTGCCAGCAGTAAAGTTGGAGACGAGCAGTACTTC. The chain has TRBV11-1 and TRBJ2-7; no definite D call. The CDR3 spans 12 residues. From germline, CDR1 is SGHAT and CDR2 FQDESV (reference sequence). V was shortened by 6 bases and J by 5 bases, with 11 bases between the two germline ends.

This clone occurred many times. The gene calls are TRBV6-2 or TRBV6-3 and TRBJ2-3; 16 nucleotides match TRBD2. After removal of 4 bases from V and 0 bases from J, the junction contained 10 bases not matched to a gene. CDR1 MNHEY and CDR2 SVGEGT come from the germline V gene. This CDR3 comprises 20 residues. CDR3 loop: CASSSPGLAGGGPSTDTQYF. The DNA of the CDR3 is TGTGCCAGCAGTTCACCGGGACTAGCGGGAGGGGGGCCTAGCACAGATACGCAGTATTTT.

This clone was detected ten times or more. V is TRBV6-2 or TRBV6-3 and J is TRBJ2-3; D ambiguous. The length of the CDR3 is 14 residues. Germline V gene lookup returns CDR1 MNHEY and CDR2 SVGEGT. V lost 3 bases and J 0 bases, leaving 7 bases between the germline ends. DNA of the CDR3: TGTGCCAGCAGTTATGGTGCAAGCACAGATACGCAGTATTTT. Translating it yields CASSYGASTDTQYF.

The rearrangement uses TRBV7-2 and TRBJ2-7; 12 nucleotides agree with TRBD2. Germline assignment: CDR1 SGHTA and CDR2 FQGNSA. The CDR3 spans 15 residues. V shed 4 bases and J 3 bases; nucleotides not matched to a gene: 4. The CDR3 loop is CASSSRTSGIYEQYF. CDR3 nucleotide sequence: TGTGCCAGCAGCTCCAGGACTAGCGGGATCTACGAGCAGTACTTC.

This clone was observed many times. The chain uses TRBV20-1 and TRBJ1-1, with D uncertain. The germline CDR1 and CDR2 sequences are DFQATT and SNEGSKA (reference sequence). This CDR3 has 13 amino acids. The V end was cut by 3 bases, the J end by 3 bases, with 11 bases between. In DNA form, the CDR3 reads TGCAGTGCTAGGTCAATGTCGGACACTGAAGCTTTCTTT. It codes for CSARSMSDTEAFF.

This clone has at least ten counts. This rearrangement joins TRBV5-1 to TRBJ2-2, with 13 nucleotides matching TRBD2. Germline V gives CDR1 SGHRS, CDR2 YFSETQ. The CDR3 is 16 amino acids. V shed 4 bases and J 6 bases; nucleotides not matched to a gene: 6. In nucleotides, the CDR3 is TGCGCCAGCAGCCGTATGACTAGCGGGAGGCCCGGGGAGCTGTTTTTT. Its protein product is CASSRMTSGRPGELFF.

This clone was observed many times. The genes are TRBV19 and TRBJ2-7; 9 positions agree with TRBD1. Germline V lookup: CDR1 LNHDA, CDR2 SQIVND (reference sequence). Trimming removed 5 bases from V and 3 bases from J; junction bases left unmatched: 5. The CDR3 contains 14 residues. CDR3 sequence: CASSLGQGVYEQYF. The CDR3 coding sequence is TGTGCCAGTAGTCTGGGACAGGGAGTCTACGAGCAGTACTTC.

In this sample, this clone turned up many times. This chain links TRBV20-1 with TRBJ2-1; 11 nucleotides align to TRBD2. Trimming at V came to 3 bases and at J to 1 base, leaving 5 bases not matched to a gene. Germline V gives CDR1 DFQATT, CDR2 SNEGSKA (reference sequence). This CDR3 region has 16 residues. The CDR3 DNA reads TGCAGTGCTAGTTCCGCTAGCGGGAGGTCCTACAATGAGCAGTTCTTC. As protein: CSASSASGRSYNEQFF.

This clone has only a few counts. At one end, the junction sequence differs from germline, possibly due to a read error. V usage is TRBV18 and J usage is TRBJ2-1, with D possibly called TRBD1 or TRBD2 (5 bases each). This CDR3 contains 14 residues. CDR1 and CDR2 (germline): KGHSH, LQKENI. CDR3 DNA: TGTGCCAGCTCACCGGGACGGTCAAACAATGGGCAGTTCTTC. Translated, it gives CASSPGRSNNGQFF.

This clone was picked up a small number of times. This sequence joins TRBV6-1 and TRBJ1-2; D may be TRBD1 (5 bases). This CDR3 is 17 amino acids long. Germline V gene sequence: CDR1 MNHNS, CDR2 SASEGT. Trimming took off 1 base at V and 7 bases at J, with 22 bases between the two ends. This chain's CDR3 is CASSEGWGGTGSGGYTF. CDR3 DNA: TGTGCCAGCAGTGAAGGATGGGGGGGAACGGGGAGTGGTGGCTACACCTTC.

The genes are TRBV19 and TRBJ1-5; D unclear. V was cut by 3 bases and J by 3 bases, with 6 bases left in between. CDR1 is LNHDA and CDR2 is SQIVND in the germline V gene (reference sequence). CDR3 length: 13 residues. DNA for the CDR3: TGTGCCAGTAGTATGCGGATCAATCAGCCCCAGCATTTT. Protein product: CASSMRINQPQHF.

This chain connects TRBV10-2 to TRBJ1-2; D is unresolved. CDR3 size: 14 residues. Germline V lookup: CDR1 WSHSY, CDR2 SAAADI. Trimming stripped 11 bases from V and 2 bases from J, with 18 bases between. DNA of the CDR3: TGCGCCCGGCGCCCATCCCCTCCAAACTATGGCTACACCTTC. It yields the protein CARRPSPPNYGYTF.

This clone was observed a handful of times. The chain employs TRBV28 and TRBJ1-2; 10 bases agree with TRBD1. After removal of 8 bases from V and 5 bases from J, the junction contained 8 bases not matched to a gene. The CDR3 spans 14 residues. Germline assignment: CDR1 MDHEN and CDR2 SYDVKM. The CDR3 reads CASGRDRGQYGYTF. CDR3 nucleotides: TGTGCCAGCGGCAGGGACAGGGGACAATATGGCTACACCTTC.

The chain links TRBV5-1 to TRBJ2-2, with 7 bases aligning to TRBD2. J gave up 9 bases and V 4 bases, and 15 bases lay outside the gene matches. CDR1 and CDR2 (germline): SGHRS, YFSETQ. The CDR3 sequence is 16 residues long. The CDR3 is CASSPRLAGVSRELFF. The CDR3, as DNA: TGCGCCAGCAGCCCCCGACTAGCTGGAGTATCCCGGGAGCTGTTTTTT.

For the CDR3, the DNA is TGTGCCAGCAGTTCGGACAGGGGGGCTTACGAGCAGTACTTC. Its protein is CASSSDRGAYEQYF. J is TRBJ2-7 and V is TRBV28; 10 bases map to TRBD1. CDR1 and CDR2 from the germline V gene are MDHEN and SYDVKM. The CDR3 is 14 amino acids. Germline trimming cut 4 bases from V and 4 bases from J; bases unmatched to any gene: 4.

This clone was counted at least ten times. The rearrangement links TRBV4-3 to TRBJ2-1; 7 positions match TRBD2. This CDR3 spans 15 amino acids. The germline V gene has CDR1 LGHNA and CDR2 YSLEER. The V and J ends lost 1 base and 2 bases, in that order; junction bases with no gene match: 2. CDR3 sequence (DNA): TGCGCCAGCAGCCAAGGCCGGGGGGCCTACAATGAGCAGTTCTTC. Its translation is CASSQGRGAYNEQFF.

This clone was picked up many times. The rearrangement links TRBV6-1 to TRBJ1-2; D call uncertain. Germline loops: CDR1 MNHNS, CDR2 SASEGT. Trimming left V 5 bases short and J 6 bases short, with 16 bases between. This CDR3 is built from 14 residues. This CDR3 is CASSTTLLRDGYTF. The CDR3 DNA follows: TGTGCCAGCAGTACGACCTTGCTGCGGGATGGCTACACCTTC.

The CDR3 sequence: CASSVDRGADTQYF. DNA for the CDR3: TGTGCCAGCAGCGTAGACAGGGGTGCAGATACGCAGTATTTT. The chain joins TRBV9 to TRBJ2-3, with TRBD1 matching 7 bases. This CDR3 has 14 residues. Germline loops: CDR1 SGDLS, CDR2 YYNGEE. V was clipped by 0 bases and J by 4 bases; unmatched bases: 2. Together with reference TRBV9 and TRBJ2-3, the CDR3 gives the full variable domain: DSGVTQTPKHLITATGQRVTLRCSPRSGDLSVYWYQQSLDQGLQFLIQYYNGEERAKGNILERFSAQQFPDLHSELNLSSLELGDSALYFCASSVDRGADTQYFGPGTRLTVL.

About this clone: Germline and junction disagree at one end, which may indicate a read error. The rearrangement links TRBV6-1 to TRBJ2-7; no clear D. The length of the CDR3 is 12 residues. Per germline, CDR1 MNHNS and CDR2 SASEGT. CDR3 coding DNA: TGTGCCAGCAGCGAGGTGGGCTACGTGCAGTACTTC. Translated, it gives CASSEVGYVQYF.

The chain joins TRBV6-1 to TRBJ1-1, with TRBD1 matching over 9 bases. Germline-derived CDR1 and CDR2 are MNHNS and SASEGT. J gave up 0 bases and V 8 bases, and 4 bases lay outside the gene matches. CDR3 length equals 14 residues. CDR3 coding DNA: TGTGCCAGCCCCCGGGACAGGGTGAACACTGAAGCTTTCTTT. It is translated as CASPRDRVNTEAFF.

This clone was seen at least ten times. J is TRBJ2-1 and V is TRBV5-4; D not resolved. This CDR3 has 13 amino acids. Germline CDR1 and CDR2: SGHNT and YYREEE (reference sequence). Trimming took off 0 bases at V and 8 bases at J, with 9 bases between the two ends. CDR3 protein: CASSLEAWDEQFF. In nucleotides, the CDR3 is TGTGCCAGCAGCTTGGAAGCCTGGGATGAGCAGTTCTTC. Full variable domain (remainder filled in from reference TRBV5-4 and TRBJ2-1): ETGVTQSPTHLIKTRGQQVTLRCSSQSGHNTVSWYQQALGQGPQFIFQYYREEENGRGNFPPRFSGLQFPNYSSELNVNALELDDSALYLCASSLEAWDEQFFGPGTRLTVL.

The CDR3 is CASRWGGSNSPLHF. The CDR3 DNA is TGCGCCAGCAGGTGGGGCGGTAGTAATTCACCCCTCCACTTT. J is TRBJ1-6 and V is TRBV5-1; weak D call: TRBD1 (5 bases). Trimming removed 5 bases from V and 6 bases from J, with 12 bases in between. The CDR3 runs to 14 residues. Germline CDR1 reads SGHRS; CDR2 reads YFSETQ.

The V gene is TRBV9, the J gene TRBJ2-2, with 11 bases matching TRBD1. Germline assignment: CDR1 SGDLS and CDR2 YYNGEE. The CDR3 loop spans 16 amino acids. V trimming: 3 bases; J trimming: 7 bases; junction bases outside the gene matches: 8. CDR3 bases: TGTGCCAGCAGCGCCCGGGACAGGGGGAAATACGGGGAGCTGTTTTTT. Residues: CASSARDRGKYGELFF.